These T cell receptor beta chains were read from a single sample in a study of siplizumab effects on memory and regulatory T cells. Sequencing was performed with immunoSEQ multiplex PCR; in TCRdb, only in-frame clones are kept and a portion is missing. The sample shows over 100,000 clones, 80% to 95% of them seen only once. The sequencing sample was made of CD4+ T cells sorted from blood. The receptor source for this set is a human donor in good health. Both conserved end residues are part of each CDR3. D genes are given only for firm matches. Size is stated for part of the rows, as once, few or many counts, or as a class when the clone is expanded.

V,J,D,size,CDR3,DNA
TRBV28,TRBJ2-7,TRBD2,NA,CASSNGISGRSGGF,TGTGCCAGCAGTAACGGAATTAGCGGGAGGTCAGGGGGCTTC
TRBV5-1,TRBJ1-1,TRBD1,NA,CASSLGDRGVTEAFF,TGCGCCAGCAGCTTGGGAGACAGGGGAGTAACTGAAGCTTTCTTT
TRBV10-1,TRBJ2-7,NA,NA,CASSYKTSSEQYF,TGCGCCAGCAGTTATAAGACTTCTTCCGAGCAGTACTTC
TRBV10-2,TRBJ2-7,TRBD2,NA,CASHLRLAGGGEQYF,TGCGCCAGTCATTTGAGACTAGCGGGAGGAGGGGAGCAGTACTTC
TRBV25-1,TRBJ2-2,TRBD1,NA,CASRGDPGTGNTGELFF,TGTGCCAGCAGGGGGGACCCGGGGACAGGGAACACCGGGGAGCTGTTTTTT
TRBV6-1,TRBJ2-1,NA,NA,CASMGTGRVNEQFF,TGTGCCAGCATGGGGACGGGAAGGGTCAATGAGCAGTTCTTC
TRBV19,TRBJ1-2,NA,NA,CASSPTRHREINYGYTF,TGTGCCAGTAGTCCGACACGACACAGGGAAATCAACTATGGCTACACCTTC
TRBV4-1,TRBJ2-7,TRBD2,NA,CASSRGLAGDEQYF,TGCGCCAGCAGCCGGGGACTAGCGGGAGACGAGCAGTACTTC
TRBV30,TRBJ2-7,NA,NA,CAWREAYEQYF,TGTGCCTGGCGAGAAGCGTACGAGCAGTACTTC
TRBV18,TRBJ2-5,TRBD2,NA,CASSPTSSGRYQETQYF,TGTGCCAGCTCACCTACTAGTAGCGGGAGGTACCAAGAGACCCAGTACTTC
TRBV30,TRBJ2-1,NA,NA,CAWTIPDFRSYNEQFF,TGTGCCTGGACCATACCGGACTTTCGCTCCTACAATGAGCAGTTCTTC
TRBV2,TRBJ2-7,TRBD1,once,CASSEDRNRQGAREQYF,TGTGCCAGCAGTGAAGACCGGAATAGACAGGGGGCGAGGGAGCAGTACTTC
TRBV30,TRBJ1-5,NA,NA,CAWSVEGFSPQHF,TGTGCCTGGAGTGTCGAGGGTTTTTCGCCCCAGCATTTT
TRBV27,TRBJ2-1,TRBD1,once,CASSDRGSSNEQFF,TGTGCCAGCAGTGACAGGGGTTCATCCAATGAGCAGTTCTTC
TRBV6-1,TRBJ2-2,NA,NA,CASSRESTGELFF,TGTGCCAGCAGCAGGGAGTCCACCGGGGAGCTGTTTTTT
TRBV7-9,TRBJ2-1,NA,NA,CAVQSGEQFF,TGTGCCGTCCAATCAGGGGAGCAGTTCTTC
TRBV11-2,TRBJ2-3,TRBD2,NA,CASSLAGGYTDTQYF,TGTGCCAGCAGCTTAGCGGGAGGGTACACAGATACGCAGTATTTT
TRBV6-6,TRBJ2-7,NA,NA,CASSYSVSLSYEQYF,TGTGCCAGCAGTTACTCGGTCAGCCTGTCCTACGAGCAGTACTTC
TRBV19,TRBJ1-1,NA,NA,CASSIDPRGRMNTEAFF,TGTGCCAGTAGTATAGATCCCCGGGGCCGGATGAACACTGAAGCTTTCTTT
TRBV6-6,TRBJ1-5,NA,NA,CASSRGPNQPQHF,TGTGCCAGCAGTCGCGGCCCAAATCAGCCCCAGCATTTT
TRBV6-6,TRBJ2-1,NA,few,CASSHRVGAYNEQFF,TGTGCCAGCAGCCACAGGGTGGGCGCCTACAATGAGCAGTTCTTC
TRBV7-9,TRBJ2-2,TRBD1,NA,CASILTGVTGELFF,TGTGCCAGCATACTAACAGGGGTCACCGGGGAGCTGTTTTTT
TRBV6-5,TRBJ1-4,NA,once,CASSLTGREKLFF,TGTGCCAGCAGTTTGACGGGAAGAGAAAAACTGTTTTTT
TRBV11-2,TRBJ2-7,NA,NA,CASSPAVWEQYF,TGTGCCAGCAGCCCCGCCGTCTGGGAGCAGTACTTC
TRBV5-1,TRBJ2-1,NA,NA,CASSRGDKYYNEQFF,TGCGCCAGCAGCCGAGGGGACAAATACTACAATGAGCAGTTCTTC
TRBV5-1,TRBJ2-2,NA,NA,CASNPTGSNTGELFF,TGCGCCAGCAACCCGACAGGAAGCAACACCGGGGAGCTGTTTTTT